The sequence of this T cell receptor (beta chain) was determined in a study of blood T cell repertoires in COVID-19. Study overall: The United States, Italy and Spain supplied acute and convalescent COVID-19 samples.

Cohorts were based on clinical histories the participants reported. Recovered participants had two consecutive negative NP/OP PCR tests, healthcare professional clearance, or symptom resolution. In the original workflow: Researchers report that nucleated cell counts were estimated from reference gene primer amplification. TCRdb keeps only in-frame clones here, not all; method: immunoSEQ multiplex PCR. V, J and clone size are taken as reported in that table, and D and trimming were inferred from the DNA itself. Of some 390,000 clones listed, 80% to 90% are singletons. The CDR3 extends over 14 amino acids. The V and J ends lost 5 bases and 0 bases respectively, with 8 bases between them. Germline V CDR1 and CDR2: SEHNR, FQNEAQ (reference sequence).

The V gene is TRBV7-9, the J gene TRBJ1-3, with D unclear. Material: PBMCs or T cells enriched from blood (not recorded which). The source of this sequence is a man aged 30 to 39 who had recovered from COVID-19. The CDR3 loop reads CASSQQLSGNTIYF. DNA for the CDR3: TGTGCCAGCAGCCAACAGCTCTCTGGAAACACCATATATTTT.